These 7 T cell receptor beta chains originate from one sample sequenced in a study of shared clonotypes between healthy human individuals. TCRdb's table, derived via immunoSEQ multiplex PCR, lists solely in-frame clones and lacks some. This table holds around 980,000 clones, around 78% found once. Sequencing was performed on memory CD4+ T cells from PBMCs. Subset: CD45RA-negative fraction. These receptors were taken from a man aged 18-30 years in good health. Some clones in this sample may be carry-over from other donors' samples.

V gene TRBV28 combines with J gene TRBJ2-2, with 9 bases lining up with TRBD1. V lost 6 bases to trimming and J lost 3 bases; unmatched junction nucleotides: 8. Germline V CDR1 and CDR2: MDHEN, SYDVKM. The CDR3 spans 16 residues. In DNA, the CDR3 is TGTGCCAGCAGAACCACAGGGGGCTTTTACACCGGGGAGCTGTTTTTT. It is translated as CASRTTGGFYTGELFF.

The chain combines TRBV7-2 with TRBJ1-2; D uncertain. Per germline, CDR1 SGHTA and CDR2 FQGNSA. The CDR3 runs to 14 residues. With 1 base removed from V and 3 bases from J, the gap between germline ends came to 9 bases. DNA of the CDR3: TGTGCCAGCAGCTTAGATTGGCAGGACTATGGCTACACCTTC. Translating it yields CASSLDWQDYGYTF. Complete variable domain (other parts from reference TRBV7-2 and TRBJ1-2): GAGVSQSPSNKVTEKGKDVELRCDPISGHTALYWYRQSLGQGLEFLIYFQGNSAPDKSGLPSDRFSAERTGGSVSTLTIQRTQQEDSAVYLCASSLDWQDYGYTFGSGTRLTVV.

The V call is TRBV5-1, the J call TRBJ2-5; D is ambiguous. There are 13 residues in the CDR3. In germline, CDR1 is SGHRS, CDR2 YFSETQ. Trimming pared 5 bases from V and 5 bases from J, leaving 13 bases between. The CDR3 nucleotides are TGCGCCAGCAGGGTGTCCGATAGGGAGACCCAGTACTTC. Its protein is CASRVSDRETQYF.

This chain joins TRBV7-9 and TRBJ1-5; D is uncertain. Germline assignment: CDR1 SEHNR and CDR2 FQNEAQ (reference sequence). Trimming pared 4 bases from V and 6 bases from J, leaving 10 bases between. The CDR3 is 13 amino acids. The CDR3 protein is CASSYSDGQPQHF. CDR3 bases: TGTGCCAGCAGCTACAGTGACGGTCAGCCCCAGCATTTT.

The chain has TRBV7-9 and TRBJ1-4; unclear D gene. CDR1 SEHNR and CDR2 FQNEAQ come from the germline V gene (reference sequence). With 2 bases removed from V and 5 bases from J, the gap between germline ends came to 9 bases. CDR3 length equals 14 residues. CDR3 DNA sequence: TGTGCCAGCAGCTTATCTTGGGAAAATGAAAAACTGTTTTTT. Translation: CASSLSWENEKLFF.

The V call is TRBV5-1, the J call TRBJ2-1, with 12 bases matching TRBD1. V lost 2 bases, J lost 16 bases, and 10 bases stayed unmatched. Germline CDR1 SGHRS, CDR2 YFSETQ. The CDR3 has 14 residues. CDR3 in amino acids: CASSLTDLGQGAFF. The DNA of the CDR3 is TGCGCCAGCAGCTTAACGGACTTGGGACAGGGGGCCTTCTTC. The entire variable domain, with the rest obtained from reference TRBV5-1 and TRBJ2-1, is as follows: KAGVTQTPRYLIKTRGQQVTLSCSPISGHRSVSWYQQTPGQGLQFLFEYFSETQRNKGNFPGRFSGRQFSNSRSEMNVSTLELGDSALYLCASSLTDLGQGAFFGPGTRLTVL.

The chain employs TRBV7-9 and TRBJ2-2; D unclear. V lost 5 bases, J lost 4 bases, and 20 bases lay in between. The CDR3 runs to 17 residues. Germline CDR1 and CDR2: SEHNR and FQNEAQ (reference sequence). DNA for the CDR3: TGTGCCAGCAGCCAGCAGATTGGCGGCTCGATCACCGGGGAGCTGTTTTTT. It specifies CASSQQIGGSITGELFF.